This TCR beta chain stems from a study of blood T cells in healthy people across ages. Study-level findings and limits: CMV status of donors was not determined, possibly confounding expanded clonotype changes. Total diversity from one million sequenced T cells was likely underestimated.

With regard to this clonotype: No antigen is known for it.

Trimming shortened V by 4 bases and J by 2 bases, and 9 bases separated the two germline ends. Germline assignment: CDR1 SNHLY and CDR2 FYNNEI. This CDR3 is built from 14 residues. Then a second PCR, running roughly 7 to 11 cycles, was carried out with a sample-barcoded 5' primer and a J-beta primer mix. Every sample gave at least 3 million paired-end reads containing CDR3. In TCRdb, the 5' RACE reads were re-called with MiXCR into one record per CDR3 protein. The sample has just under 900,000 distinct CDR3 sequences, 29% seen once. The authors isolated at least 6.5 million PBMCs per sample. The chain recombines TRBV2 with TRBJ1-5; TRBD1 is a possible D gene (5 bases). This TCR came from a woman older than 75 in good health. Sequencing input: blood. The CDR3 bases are TGTGCCAGCAGTGGACAGCTAGGCAATCAGCCCCAGCATTTT. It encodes CASSGQLGNQPQHF.